This is a list of T cell receptor beta chains from one sample in a study of beta chain features in type 1 diabetes. Assay used: immunoSEQ multiplex PCR; TCRdb lists only in-frame clones, some missing. The sample yields over 120,000 clones, 9% to 9.5% seen once. The sample was central memory CD4+ T cells from blood. The source of these receptors is a young man in good health. Both conserved end residues are part of each CDR3.

V	J	CDR3
TRBV19	TRBJ2-3	CASQAGASQDTQYF
TRBV7-9	TRBJ1-1	CASSLGGVGAFF
TRBV7-9	TRBJ2-7	CASSLSPGQGSYEQYF
TRBV10-3	TRBJ2-2	CAISGSQGAGELFF
TRBV29-1	TRBJ2-3	CSVDDRGITDTQYF
TRBV6-1	TRBJ1-6	CASRSPTGDNSPLHF
TRBV10-3	TRBJ2-3	CAIGTGLAGGTDTQYF
TRBV9	TRBJ2-2	CASSGPGTGSGELFF
TRBV11-3	TRBJ2-3	CASSETGINTQYF
TRBV6-5	TRBJ1-2	CASNQGTYGYTF
TRBV15	TRBJ2-7	CATSDFPGEQYF
TRBV19	TRBJ1-6	CASTQGRDNSPLHF
TRBV7-2	TRBJ1-1	CASSTGQGFTEAFF
TRBV4-2	TRBJ2-5	CASSGAGETQYF
TRBV7-2	TRBJ2-7	CASSLSGDREQYF
TRBV28	TRBJ1-5	CASRRTGFSNQPQHF
TRBV25-1	TRBJ2-2	CASSELDRGTGELFF
TRBV27	TRBJ2-3	CASSLSRGTDTQYF
TRBV6-6	TRBJ1-5	CASSYTDPNQPQHF
TRBV7-2	TRBJ2-5	CASSLVQQETQYF
TRBV5-1	TRBJ1-1	CASSLNGGNTEAFF
TRBV18	TRBJ2-5	CASSPMLGGQETQYF
TRBV7-2	TRBJ1-2	CASSRGQDPGYTF
TRBV20-1	TRBJ2-1	CSASRGSEQFF
TRBV11-2	TRBJ2-6	CASSLTAGANVLTF
TRBV7-9	TRBJ1-5	CASSPHPGRGGSNQPQHF
TRBV5-4	TRBJ2-5	CASSPAGARFPQETQYF
TRBV5-4	TRBJ2-5	CASSLYRDTQETQYF
TRBV27	TRBJ1-6	CASSLLPGSDSPLHF